Each of the 5 T cell receptor beta chains below was sequenced from the same sample in a study of blood T cells in healthy people across ages. A second roughly 6 to 11 cycle PCR used barcoded and J-beta primers. MiXCR, applied by TCRdb to the 5' RACE reads, yields one record per CDR3 protein. The sample has some 1.4 million distinct CDR3 sequences; 42% are singletons. The sample comprised blood. The receptors come from a woman under 30 in good health.

The CDR3 protein is CASSETPRGNIQYF. DNA of the CDR3: TGTGCCAGCAGCGAGACCCCCCGGGGGAACATTCAGTACTTC. The chain recombines TRBV9 with TRBJ2-5; TRBD2 might be the D (6 bases). The DNA end favors TRBJ2-4, so the J call may be wrong. The CDR3 runs to 14 residues. Germline CDR1 and CDR2: SGDLS and YYNGEE.

This clonotype was found a few times. V gene TRBV13 combines with J gene TRBJ1-5; no clear D. V shed 3 bases and J shed 5 bases, with 29 bases lying between them. Germline assignment: CDR1 PRHDT and CDR2 FYEKMQ (reference sequence). The CDR3 sequence is 20 residues long. The CDR3 protein is CASSLLFGVRFYLHHQPQHF. The CDR3 nucleotides are TGTGCCAGCAGCTTGCTGTTTGGGGTTCGTTTTTATCTGCATCATCAGCCCCAGCATTTT.

Only a few counts were recorded for this clonotype. The V call is TRBV7-2, the J call TRBJ2-3; TRBD2 matches 10 bases. This CDR3 spans 19 amino acids. V dropped 2 bases and J dropped 4; count of bases not matched to a gene: 15. Germline-derived CDR1 and CDR2 are SGHTA and FQGNSA. CDR3 in amino acids: CASSLLLRRLAGDADTQYF. In DNA form, the CDR3 reads TGTGCCAGCAGCTTACTTCTCCGGCGGCTAGCGGGAGACGCAGATACGCAGTATTTT.

V and J are TRBV5-5 and TRBJ2-2, with 9 bases that match TRBD2. CDR1 SGHKS and CDR2 YYEKEE come from the germline V gene (reference sequence). The CDR3 is 18 residues long. V dropped 1 base and J dropped 0; count of bases not matched to a gene: 7. CDR3 protein: CASSLFLAGFANTGELFF. Here the CDR3 DNA reads TGTGCCAGCAGCTTGTTTCTAGCGGGGTTCGCGAACACCGGGGAGCTGTTTTTT.

The chain's CDR3 is CASSVLAGGGNEQFF. CDR3 coding DNA: TGTGCCAGCAGCGTACTAGCGGGAGGGGGGAATGAGCAGTTCTTC. The rearrangement uses TRBV12-3 or TRBV12-4 and TRBJ2-1; 13 bases match TRBD2. Unmatched junction bases numbered 6, after V lost 6 bases and J lost 7 bases. This CDR3 has 15 amino acids.